This paragraph covers one T cell receptor (beta chain) sequence. Its antigen is as yet unknown. The CDR3 sequence is 15 residues long. Trimming removed 0 bases at V and 8 bases at J, with 16 bases between. Germline V gene lookup returns CDR1 GTSNPN and CDR2 SVGIG (reference sequence). The data stem from a study of shared clonotypes between healthy human individuals. As for the study in general: In total, the donors were two women and a few men aged 18 to 49. Broader study findings: Unshared clonotypes carried lower generation probabilities than those common to all four donors.

This table comes from immunoSEQ multiplex PCR, and its TCRdb copy is limited to in-frame clones, with some not included. The sample contains approximately 1.1 million clones, approximately 80% of which appear only once. Caucasian adults living in Nashville, Tennessee, provided all samples. The receptor comes from a young man in good health. Some clones in this sample may be carry-over from other donors' samples. Sequenced: memory CD4+ T cells from PBMCs. Subset indicated: CD45RA-negative fraction. J is TRBJ1-4 and V is TRBV30; D not resolved. The DNA for the CDR3 is TGTGCCTGGAGTGTAAAGCGGCCAAGAAGCGAAAAACTGTTTTTT. Residues: CAWSVKRPRSEKLFF.